Given below is one T cell receptor beta chain in context. These data belong to a study of shared clonotypes between healthy human individuals. Overall study: Donor ages ranged 18 to 49 years: a couple of women, a few men. Three plates were used per donor for CD4 naive, three for CD4 memory, two for CD8 naive and one for CD8 memory.

The CDR3 consists of 15 residues. The germline CDR1 and CDR2 sequences are MDHEN and SYDVKM. Germline trimming cut 6 bases from V and 9 bases from J; bases unmatched to any gene: 9. A CD45RA-negative memory subset and a CD45RA+ naive subset were separated from the CD4+ cells. The repertoire was sequenced with immunoSEQ multiplex PCR; TCRdb's copy has only in-frame clones and lacks some. The sample holds millions of clones, 85% to 95% seen once. V usage is TRBV28 and J usage is TRBJ2-1; 12 nucleotides align to TRBD1. The sequencing sample was made of naive CD4+ T cells from PBMCs. Subset defined: CD45RA+ positively selected. This TCR came from a man younger than 35 in good health. Some clones in this sample may be carry-over from other donors' samples. Here the CDR3 DNA reads TGTGCCAGCAGCACCGGGACAGGGGGCTTAGTTGAGCAGTTCTTC. Translating it yields CASSTGTGGLVEQFF.